This T cell receptor (beta chain) appears in the sequencing data of a study of identical twins. This CDR3 has 13 residues. The germline V gene has CDR1 LGHNT and CDR2 FRNRAP. Study-wide findings and caveats: While abundant cord blood beta clonotypes carried fewer insertions, memory repertoires showed no such pattern. Excess sharing by twins proved weaker in beta out-of-frame sequences.

TCRdb redid the calling of the 5' RACE reads with MiXCR, one entry per CDR3 protein. The sample records 1,800,000 or so distinct CDR3 sequences, under 35% being singletons. A note on this clonotype: The target antigen is unknown.

V usage is TRBV12-5 and J usage is TRBJ2-1, with 7 bases matching TRBD1. The DNA end lines up better with TRBJ2-7; the J call may be wrong. Sequencing input: cord blood. The sequence derives from a newborn girl in good health. Here the CDR3 reads CASAQLQGNEQYF. In DNA form, the CDR3 reads TGTGCTAGTGCCCAACTACAGGGGAATGAGCAGTACTTC.